A single sample is the source of the 32 T cell receptor beta chains below, sequenced in a study of beta chain features in type 1 diabetes. General observations from the study: In every one of the four CD4+ subsets, TCRB CDR3s were moderately but significantly shorter in Type 1 diabetes patients.

These receptors' antigens are unknown. The isolated RNA, all of it, was reverse transcribed, so expressed TCRB transcripts were what got sequenced. Sequenced by immunoSEQ multiplex PCR; TCRdb stores in-frame clones only, minus some. The sample contains under 200,000 clones, 7.5% to 9.5% of which appear only once. The source material was central memory CD4+ T cells from blood. The receptor set was obtained from a woman aged 18-29 years with type 1 diabetes.

This clone was seen ten or more times. The gene calls are TRBV7-2 and TRBJ1-6, with 9 bases that match TRBD1. The V gene's germline CDR1 is SGHTA and CDR2 FQGNSA. The ends lost 5 bases at V and 8 bases at J; junction bases unmatched: 4. The CDR3 contains 14 residues. As DNA, the CDR3 is TGTGCCAGCAGCCCACGGACAGGGGATTCACCCCTCCACTTT. Translation: CASSPRTGDSPLHF.

This clone was observed a few times. As DNA, the CDR3 is TGTGCCAGCAGCCAAGATCAACAACCTAGCACAGATACGCAGTATTTT. Its protein is CASSQDQQPSTDTQYF. The V gene is TRBV4-2, the J gene TRBJ2-3; D remains ambiguous. Trimming took off 0 bases at V and 0 bases at J, with 10 bases between the two ends. The CDR3 has 16 residues. Germline V gene data show CDR1 as LGHNA and CDR2 as YNFKEQ.

This clone has only a few counts. The chain combines TRBV19 with TRBJ2-2, with 10 bases aligning to TRBD2. The ends lost 8 bases at V and 5 bases at J; junction bases unmatched: 8. Germline V gene data show CDR1 as LNHDA and CDR2 as SQIVND (reference sequence). CDR3 length equals 15 residues. The CDR3 protein is CASVSSGGATGELFF. Here the CDR3 DNA reads TGTGCCAGTGTATCAAGCGGGGGGGCAACCGGGGAGCTGTTTTTT. Filled out from reference TRBV19 and TRBJ2-2, the complete variable domain reads DGGITQSPKYLFRKEGQNVTLSCEQNLNHDAMYWYRQDPGQGLRLIYYSQIVNDFQKGDIAEGYSVSREKKESFPLTVTSAQKNPTAFYLCASVSSGGATGELFFGEGSRLTVL.

The genes are TRBV7-2 and TRBJ1-1; D uncertain. Germline-derived CDR1 and CDR2 are SGHTA and FQGNSA. The CDR3 spans 16 residues. The V and J ends lost 5 bases and 0 bases respectively, with 16 bases between them. CDR3 sequence (DNA): TGTGCCAGCAGCCGAGGCGCAGCCAACATGAACACTGAAGCTTTCTTT. It codes for CASSRGAANMNTEAFF. Together with reference TRBV7-2 and TRBJ1-1, the CDR3 gives the full variable domain: GAGVSQSPSNKVTEKGKDVELRCDPISGHTALYWYRQSLGQGLEFLIYFQGNSAPDKSGLPSDRFSAERTGGSVSTLTIQRTQQEDSAVYLCASSRGAANMNTEAFFGQGTRLTVV.

This clone was found a few times. V and J are TRBV27 and TRBJ2-6, with 12 bases identical to TRBD1. CDR1 is MNHEY, CDR2 SMNVEV, per germline (reference sequence). J gave up 4 bases and V 3 bases, and 7 bases lay outside the gene matches. The CDR3 contains 18 residues. DNA for the CDR3: TGTGCCAGCAGTTTGGGACAGGGGGCGCGTTCCGGGGCCAACGTCCTGACTTTC. It yields the protein CASSLGQGARSGANVLTF. Full variable domain (remainder filled in from reference TRBV27 and TRBJ2-6): EAQVTQNPRYLITVTGKKLTVTCSQNMNHEYMSWYRQDPGLGLRQIYYSMNVEVTDKGDVPEGYKVSRKEKRNFPLILESPSPNQTSLYFCASSLGQGARSGANVLTFGAGSRLTVL.

This clone occurred a few times. The chain recombines TRBV4-2 with TRBJ2-1; D perhaps matches TRBD2 (6 bases). CDR1 and CDR2 (germline): LGHNA, YNFKEQ. Trimming cost V 4 bases and J 2 bases, with 12 bases left between them. The CDR3 has 15 amino acids. The CDR3 here is CASSPQEGTYNEQFF. The CDR3 bases are TGTGCCAGCAGCCCACAGGAGGGGACCTACAATGAGCAGTTCTTC.

This clone came up a few times. The chain has TRBV7-2 and TRBJ2-6; 7 nucleotides line up with TRBD2. This CDR3 region has 16 residues. Germline lookup yields CDR1 SGHTA and CDR2 FQGNSA. The J segment lost 1 base and the V segment lost 4 bases, leaving 4 bases of the junction unmatched. For the CDR3, the DNA is TGTGCCAGCAGCTCCGATAGCGGGTCTGGGGCCAACGTCCTGACTTTC. As protein: CASSSDSGSGANVLTF.

This clone has just a few counts. The chain carries TRBV29-1 and TRBJ1-2, with unresolved D. Germline CDR1 SQVTM, CDR2 ANQGSEA. CDR3 length: 12 residues. V was cut by 7 bases and J by 4 bases, with 13 bases left in between. CDR3 residues: CSAAFGAYGYTF. The CDR3 DNA reads TGCAGCGCCGCATTCGGTGCCTATGGCTACACCTTC.

V is TRBV11-3 and J is TRBJ1-2; D is unresolved. CDR3 size: 13 residues. Trimming shortened V by 9 bases and J by 3 bases, and 14 bases separated the two germline ends. Germline V gene lookup returns CDR1 SGHNT and CDR2 YENEEA. CDR3 protein: CASGNGLHYGYTF. In DNA, the CDR3 is TGTGCCAGTGGAAATGGGCTACACTATGGCTACACCTTC. Drawing the rest from reference TRBV11-3 and TRBJ1-2, the complete variable domain is EAGVVQSPRYKIIEKKQPVAFWCNPISGHNTLYWYLQNLGQGPELLIRYENEEAVDDSQLPKDRFSAERLKGVDSTLKIQPAELGDSAVYLCASGNGLHYGYTFGSGTRLTVV.

The chain has TRBV4-3 and TRBJ2-3; D may be TRBD1 (6 bases). The germline V and J ends were trimmed by 3 bases and 1 base, with 17 bases remaining between them. CDR3 size: 17 residues. CDR1 is LGHNA and CDR2 is YSLEER in the germline V gene. CDR3 sequence: CASSQMRGRAGTDTQYF. CDR3 DNA sequence: TGCGCCAGCAGCCAGATGAGGGGGAGAGCTGGCACAGATACGCAGTATTTT.

The rearrangement uses TRBV15 and TRBJ1-5; 10 bases agree with TRBD1. J gave up 5 bases and V 1 base, and 5 bases lay outside the gene matches. Germline V CDR1 and CDR2: LNHNV, YYDKDF (reference sequence). The CDR3 spans 16 residues. CDR3 amino acids: CATSRAPGQGDQPQHF. The DNA for the CDR3 is TGTGCCACCAGCAGAGCCCCTGGACAGGGGGATCAGCCCCAGCATTTT.

The chain joins TRBV25-1 to TRBJ2-6; perhaps TRBD1 as D (6 bases). Per the germline V gene, CDR1 is MGHDK and CDR2 is SYGVNS. This CDR3 is built from 16 residues. V was pared by 6 bases and J by 0 bases, with 12 bases between. Here the CDR3 reads CASRPGTLSGANVLTF. In nucleotides, the CDR3 is TGTGCCAGCAGACCCGGGACACTCTCTGGGGCCAACGTCCTGACTTTC.

This sequence joins TRBV7-2 and TRBJ1-1; tentatively, D is TRBD1 (5 bases). V lost 5 bases, J lost 5 bases, and 12 bases lay in between. Per germline, CDR1 SGHTA and CDR2 FQGNSA. The CDR3 covers 13 residues. This CDR3 is CASSPDRWTEAFF. The CDR3 DNA follows: TGTGCCAGCAGCCCTGACAGATGGACTGAAGCTTTCTTT. Full variable domain (remainder filled in from reference TRBV7-2 and TRBJ1-1): GAGVSQSPSNKVTEKGKDVELRCDPISGHTALYWYRQSLGQGLEFLIYFQGNSAPDKSGLPSDRFSAERTGGSVSTLTIQRTQQEDSAVYLCASSPDRWTEAFFGQGTRLTVV.

The chain couples TRBV7-2 to TRBJ1-2; a weak D match, TRBD1 (6 bases). Germline loops: CDR1 SGHTA, CDR2 FQGNSA. The CDR3 has 12 residues. V was clipped by 5 bases and J by 8 bases, with 12 bases between them. The CDR3 protein is CASSGAGVGYTF. The CDR3 DNA sequence: TGTGCCAGCAGCGGAGCAGGGGTGGGCTACACCTTC.

This clone appeared a few times. The genes are TRBV7-8 and TRBJ2-7; D perhaps matches TRBD1 (6 bases). Trimming stripped 1 base from V and 3 bases from J, with 10 bases between. The CDR3 extends over 14 amino acids. Germline CDR1 SGHVS, CDR2 FQNEAQ. CDR3 nucleotide sequence: TGTGCCAGCAGCTTAGGAGTACAGGGCTACGAGCAGTACTTC. Its translation: CASSLGVQGYEQYF.

The sample holds a few counts of this clone. The genes are TRBV4-3 and TRBJ2-6; 10 bases match TRBD1. Germline CDR1 reads LGHNA; CDR2 reads YSLEER. V lost 4 bases to trimming and J lost 2 bases; unmatched junction nucleotides: 8. The CDR3 consists of 18 residues. CDR3 protein: CASSRVGQGSAGANVLTF. In DNA form, the CDR3 reads TGCGCCAGCAGCCGAGTGGGACAGGGGAGCGCTGGGGCCAACGTCCTGACTTTC.

This clone was counted a few times. The chain is built from TRBV4-3 and TRBJ2-7; D is perhaps TRBD2 (5 bases). The CDR3 is made up of 16 amino acids. Trimming left V 0 bases short and J 6 bases short, with 18 bases between. In germline, CDR1 is LGHNA, CDR2 YSLEER. In DNA form, the CDR3 reads TGCGCCAGCAGCCAAGAGGTTGTCTGGAGGTTGGGCGAGCAGTACTTC. It is translated as CASSQEVVWRLGEQYF.

This chain joins TRBV28 and TRBJ2-7, with D unresolved. Germline lookup yields CDR1 MDHEN and CDR2 SYDVKM. The CDR3 consists of 12 residues. V lost 5 bases, J lost 2 bases, and 7 bases lay in between. CDR3 sequence (DNA): TGTGCCAGCAGTGGGCAGACCTACGAGCAGTACTTC. It is translated as CASSGQTYEQYF.

V is TRBV2 and J is TRBJ2-1, with 8 positions matching TRBD1. Germline V CDR1 and CDR2: SNHLY, FYNNEI. After removal of 4 bases from V and 5 bases from J, the junction contained 7 bases not matched to a gene. CDR3 size: 15 residues. The CDR3 loop reads CASSVGQGRNNEQFF. In DNA, the CDR3 is TGTGCCAGCAGTGTAGGACAGGGTAGAAACAATGAGCAGTTCTTC.

J is TRBJ1-6 and V is TRBV5-4, with 7 bases aligning to TRBD1. After removal of 2 bases from V and 0 bases from J, the junction contained 2 bases not matched to a gene. The CDR3 runs to 16 residues. The germline V gene has CDR1 SGHNT and CDR2 YYREEE (reference sequence). CDR3 loop: CASSLQGSSYNSPLHF. The CDR3 DNA sequence: TGTGCCAGCAGCTTACAGGGGAGCTCCTATAATTCACCCCTCCACTTT.

Details on this clone: This CDR3 is also generated by other DNA sequences in the sample. The gene calls are TRBV27 and TRBJ2-1, with TRBD1 as a possible D gene (6 bases). The CDR3 covers 13 residues. With 3 bases removed from V and 8 bases from J, the gap between germline ends came to 11 bases. CDR1 MNHEY and CDR2 SMNVEV come from the germline V gene (reference sequence). This chain's CDR3 is CASSFLQGYEQFF. CDR3 bases: TGTGCCAGCAGTTTTTTACAGGGCTATGAGCAGTTCTTC.

This clone was counted many times. The CDR3 sequence is CAWSPLETQYF. CDR3 coding DNA: TGTGCCTGGAGTCCCCTGGAGACCCAGTACTTC. This chain uses TRBV30 with TRBJ2-5, with D hard to call. In germline, CDR1 is GTSNPN, CDR2 SVGIG (reference sequence). V shed 2 bases and J shed 5 bases, with 6 bases lying between them. The CDR3 has 11 residues.

This chain links TRBV7-2 with TRBJ1-1, with 7 bases lining up with TRBD1. This CDR3 spans 15 amino acids. Trimming took 5 bases from V and 1 from J; bases not matched to a gene: 7. Germline CDR1 and CDR2: SGHTA and FQGNSA. Here the CDR3 reads CASSPRQGGNTEAFF. CDR3 coding DNA: TGTGCCAGCAGCCCAAGACAGGGAGGGAACACTGAAGCTTTCTTT.

V gene TRBV29-1 combines with J gene TRBJ2-5; 7 positions agree with TRBD2. The junction had 5 bases not matched to a gene; V was cut back by 6 bases and J by 4 bases. CDR1 SQVTM and CDR2 ANQGSEA come from the germline V gene. CDR3 length: 12 residues. CDR3 loop: CSVTSLGETQYF. Here the CDR3 DNA reads TGCAGCGTGACTAGCCTCGGAGAGACCCAGTACTTC.

This clone was detected a few times. V gene TRBV19 combines with J gene TRBJ1-6; TRBD1 matches 7 bases. CDR1 is LNHDA and CDR2 is SQIVND in the germline V gene (reference sequence). Trimming removed 10 bases from V and 0 bases from J; junction bases left unmatched: 6. The CDR3 runs 15 residues. The CDR3 here is CATQDRSSYNSPLHF. Written as DNA, the CDR3 is TGTGCCACCCAGGACAGGAGCTCCTATAATTCACCCCTCCACTTT.

This clone occurred a few times. CDR3 residues: CSVGGLSTADTQYF. CDR3 coding DNA: TGCAGCGTTGGCGGACTAAGCACGGCAGATACGCAGTATTTT. The chain couples TRBV29-1 to TRBJ2-3, with TRBD2 as a possible D gene (6 bases). The CDR3 runs to 14 residues. V gave up 4 bases and J gave up 4 bases, with 15 bases separating them. CDR1 SQVTM and CDR2 ANQGSEA come from the germline V gene.

This clone came up a few times. This chain links TRBV7-8 with TRBJ2-7, with 9 positions matching TRBD1. This CDR3 is built from 15 residues. Germline CDR1 reads SGHVS; CDR2 reads FQNEAQ. The V segment lost 6 bases and the J segment 4 bases; nucleotides outside the gene matches: 10. DNA for the CDR3: TGTGCCAGCAGAGAGGATGGGACAGGGAGATACGAGCAGTACTTC. Translated: CASREDGTGRYEQYF. Complete variable domain (other parts from reference TRBV7-8 and TRBJ2-7): GAGVSQSPRYKVAKRGQDVALRCDPISGHVSLFWYQQALGQGPEFLTYFQNEAQLDKSGLPSDRFFAERPEGSVSTLKIQRTQQEDSAVYLCASREDGTGRYEQYFGPGTRLTVT.

The DNA of the CDR3 is TGTGCCAGCAGCGTAGAAGGGCGGGGCACAGATACGCAGTATTTT. This codes for CASSVEGRGTDTQYF. The chain is built from TRBV9 and TRBJ2-3; tentative D call: TRBD2 (5 bases). Germline CDR1 and CDR2: SGDLS and YYNGEE. The CDR3 runs to 15 residues. V lost 0 bases, J lost 1 base, and 9 bases lay in between.

This clone occurred a few times. One end of the junction does not line up with germline, which may come from a read error. CDR3 DNA: TGCGCCAGCAGTCAAGATCGGTCGGCAGGGGGGAACCAAGAGACCCAGTACTTC. Protein sequence: CASSQDRSAGGNQETQYF. The rearrangement uses TRBV4-3 and TRBJ2-5; D may be TRBD1 (7 bases). This CDR3 is 18 amino acids long. Germline CDR1 LGHNA, CDR2 YSLEER.

This chain links TRBV7-9 with TRBJ1-2, with D unresolved. V shed 2 bases and J shed 1 base, with 17 bases lying between them. The germline V gene encodes CDR1 SEHNR and CDR2 FQNEAQ (reference sequence). The CDR3 contains 17 residues. The CDR3 protein is CASSLSTAGEGNYGYTF. The CDR3 DNA sequence: TGTGCCAGCAGCTTATCAACGGCGGGAGAGGGTAACTATGGCTACACCTTC.

CDR3 loop: CASSETGVGTEAFF. Written as DNA, the CDR3 is TGTGCCAGCAGTGAGACGGGAGTGGGCACTGAAGCTTTCTTT. The chain recombines TRBV28 with TRBJ1-1, with unresolved D. Per germline, CDR1 MDHEN and CDR2 SYDVKM. V gave up 5 bases and J gave up 4 bases, with 14 bases separating them. The CDR3 has 14 amino acids.

The CDR3 DNA reads TGTGCCAGCAGCTTAGATCTGGTAGCGAGCAATGAGCAGTTCTTC. Protein product: CASSLDLVASNEQFF. The rearrangement uses TRBV11-3 and TRBJ2-1; D possibly corresponds to TRBD2 (5 bases). The germline gives CDR1 SGHNT, CDR2 YENEEA. This CDR3 is built from 15 residues. The V end was cut by 0 bases, the J end by 6 bases, with 12 bases between.